The 3 T cell receptor beta chains given below trace back to one sample, sequenced in a study of response to subunit inactivated influenza vaccine. TCRdb reanalysed the RT-PCR reads using MiXCR and keeps one entry per CDR3 protein. The data show a few hundred thousand distinct CDR3 sequences, just over 20% seen once. The source material was PBMCs from blood, sampled less than 22 months after vaccination. These receptors came from a man between 45 and 75 years old who received an inactivated influenza vaccine.

DNA of the CDR3: TGTGCCAGCAGCAAGCCGGGGCACTACAGCTCCTACGAGCAGTACTTC. It codes for CASSKPGHYSSYEQYF. This chain joins TRBV12-3 or TRBV12-4 and TRBJ2-7, with D perhaps assigned TRBD1 or TRBD2 (5 bases each). V was clipped by 6 bases and J by 0 bases, with 18 bases between them. The CDR3 is 16 residues long.

This clonotype was seen a few times. V usage is TRBV18 and J usage is TRBJ1-1; D remains ambiguous. The germline CDR1 and CDR2 sequences are KGHSH and LQKENI. V was shortened by 5 bases and J by 0 bases, with 10 bases between the two germline ends. The CDR3 sequence is 14 residues long. The CDR3 DNA sequence: TGTGCCAGCTCATACTTACACTTGAACACTGAAGCTTTCTTT. The encoded protein is CASSYLHLNTEAFF.

The V gene is TRBV15, the J gene TRBJ1-3, with 9 bases identical to TRBD1. CDR1 is LNHNV and CDR2 is YYDKDF in the germline V gene (reference sequence). V dropped 1 base and J dropped 2; count of bases not matched to a gene: 3. This CDR3 spans 16 amino acids. The CDR3 DNA reads as TGTGCCACCAGCAGAGGTAGACAGGGGGCTGGAAACACCATATATTTT. This translates into CATSRGRQGAGNTIYF.